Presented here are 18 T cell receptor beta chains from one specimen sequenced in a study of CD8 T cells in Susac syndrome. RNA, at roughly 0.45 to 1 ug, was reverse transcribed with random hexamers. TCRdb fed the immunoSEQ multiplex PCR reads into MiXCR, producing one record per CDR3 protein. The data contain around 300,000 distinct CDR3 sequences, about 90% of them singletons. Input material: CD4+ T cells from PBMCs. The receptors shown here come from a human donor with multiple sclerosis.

The CDR3 DNA sequence: TGCGCCAGCAGTCAATCCCAGACGGGGGGGAAGGCCGGGGAGCTGTTTTTT. Protein product: CASSQSQTGGKAGELFF. The chain combines TRBV23-1 with TRBJ2-2; 8 bases are a match to TRBD2. TRBV23-1 is recorded as an ORF, its role being uncertain. V lost 0 bases to trimming and J lost 6 bases; unmatched junction nucleotides: 9. CDR3 length: 17 residues.

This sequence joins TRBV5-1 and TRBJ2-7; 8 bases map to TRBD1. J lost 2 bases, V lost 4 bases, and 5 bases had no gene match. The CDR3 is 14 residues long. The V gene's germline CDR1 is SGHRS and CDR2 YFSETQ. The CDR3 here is CASSPGQGPYEQYF. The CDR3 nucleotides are TGCGCCAGCAGCCCTGGACAGGGACCCTACGAGCAGTACTTC.

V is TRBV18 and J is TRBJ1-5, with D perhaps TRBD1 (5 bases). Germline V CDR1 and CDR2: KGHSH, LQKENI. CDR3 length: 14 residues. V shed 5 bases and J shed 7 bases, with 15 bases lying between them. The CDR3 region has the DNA TGTGCCAGCTCAGGGGCCCGGGGTGACCAGCCCCAGCATTTT. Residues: CASSGARGDQPQHF.

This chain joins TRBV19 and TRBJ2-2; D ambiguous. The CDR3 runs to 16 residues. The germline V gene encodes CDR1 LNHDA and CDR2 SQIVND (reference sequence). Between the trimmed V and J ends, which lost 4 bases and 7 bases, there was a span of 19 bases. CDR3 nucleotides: TGTGCCAGTAGTAGAAACCCGGCCGTCAGGAGCGGGGAGCTGTTTTTT. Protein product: CASSRNPAVRSGELFF.

The CDR3 coding sequence is TGCGCCAGCAGCAATCAGGGACAGCTCACTGAAGCTTTCTTT. This codes for CASSNQGQLTEAFF. The gene calls are TRBV5-1 and TRBJ1-1; 7 bases match TRBD1. CDR1 and CDR2 (germline): SGHRS, YFSETQ. V lost 4 bases and J lost 4; bases outside the gene matches: 7. The CDR3 contains 14 residues.

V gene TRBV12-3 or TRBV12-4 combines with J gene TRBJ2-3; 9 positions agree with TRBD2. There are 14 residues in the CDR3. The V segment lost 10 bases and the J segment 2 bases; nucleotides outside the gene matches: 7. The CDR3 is CAISSGINTDTQYF. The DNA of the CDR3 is TGTGCCATATCTAGCGGGATTAACACAGATACGCAGTATTTT.

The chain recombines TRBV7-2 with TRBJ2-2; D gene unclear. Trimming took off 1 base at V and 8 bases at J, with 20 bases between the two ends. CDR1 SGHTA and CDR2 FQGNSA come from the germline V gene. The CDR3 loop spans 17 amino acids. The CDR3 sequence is CASSLEPARPGRGELFF. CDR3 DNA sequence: TGTGCCAGCAGCTTAGAACCAGCACGACCCGGTAGGGGGGAGCTGTTTTTT.

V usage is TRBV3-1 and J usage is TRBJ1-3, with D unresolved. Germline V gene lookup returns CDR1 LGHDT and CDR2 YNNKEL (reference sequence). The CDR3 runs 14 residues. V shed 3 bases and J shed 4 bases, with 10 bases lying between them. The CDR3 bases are TGTGCCAGCAGCCATGAGGCAGCCGGAAACACCATATATTTT. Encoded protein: CASSHEAAGNTIYF.

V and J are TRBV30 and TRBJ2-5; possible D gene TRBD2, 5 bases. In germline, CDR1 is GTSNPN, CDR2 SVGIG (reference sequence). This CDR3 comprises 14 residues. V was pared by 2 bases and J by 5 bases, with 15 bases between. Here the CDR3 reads CAWSIHWRWETQYF. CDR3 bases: TGTGCCTGGAGTATACACTGGAGGTGGGAGACCCAGTACTTC.

The CDR3 sequence is CSAELPTGTGFEQYF. Written as DNA, the CDR3 is TGCAGTGCCGAATTACCCACCGGGACAGGGTTCGAGCAGTACTTC. V gene TRBV20-1 combines with J gene TRBJ2-7, with 9 bases matching TRBD1. J was trimmed by 6 bases and V by 6 bases; bases with no gene match: 15. Germline loops: CDR1 DFQATT, CDR2 SNEGSKA (reference sequence). This CDR3 is built from 15 residues.

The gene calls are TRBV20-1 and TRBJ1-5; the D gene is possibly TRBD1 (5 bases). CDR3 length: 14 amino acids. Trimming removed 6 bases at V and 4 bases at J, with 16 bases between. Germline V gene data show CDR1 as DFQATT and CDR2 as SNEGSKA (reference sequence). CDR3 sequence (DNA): TGCAGTGCGGGGCGAGGAACCTCTAATCAGCCCCAGCATTTT. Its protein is CSAGRGTSNQPQHF.

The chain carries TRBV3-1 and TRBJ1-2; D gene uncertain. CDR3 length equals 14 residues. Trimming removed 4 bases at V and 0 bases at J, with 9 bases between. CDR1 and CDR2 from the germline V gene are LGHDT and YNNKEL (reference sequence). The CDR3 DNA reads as TGTGCCAGCAGCCCGCTACACGCTAACTATGGCTACACCTTC. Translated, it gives CASSPLHANYGYTF. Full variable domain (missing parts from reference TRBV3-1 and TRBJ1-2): DTAVSQTPKYLVTQMGNDKSIKCEQNLGHDTMYWYKQDSKKFLKIMFSYNNKELIINETVPNRFSPKSPDKAHLNLHINSLELGDSAVYFCASSPLHANYGYTFGSGTRLTVV.

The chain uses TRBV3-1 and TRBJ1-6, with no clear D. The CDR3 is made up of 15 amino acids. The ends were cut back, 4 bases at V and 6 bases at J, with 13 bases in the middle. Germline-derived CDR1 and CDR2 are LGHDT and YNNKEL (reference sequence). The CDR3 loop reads CASSRNQNFNSPLHF. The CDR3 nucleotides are TGTGCCAGCAGCCGAAATCAGAACTTTAATTCACCCCTCCACTTT.

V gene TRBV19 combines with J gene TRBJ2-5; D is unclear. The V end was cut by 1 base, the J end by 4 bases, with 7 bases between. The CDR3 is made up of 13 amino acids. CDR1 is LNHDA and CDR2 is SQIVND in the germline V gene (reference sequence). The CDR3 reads CASSIGPGETQYF. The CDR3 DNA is TGTGCCAGTAGTATAGGTCCGGGAGAGACCCAGTACTTC.

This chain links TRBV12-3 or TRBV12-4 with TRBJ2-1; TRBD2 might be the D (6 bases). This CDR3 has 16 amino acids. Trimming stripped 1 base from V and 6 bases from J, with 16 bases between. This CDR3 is CASSLVVWDSLNEQFF. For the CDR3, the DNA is TGTGCCAGCAGTTTAGTTGTATGGGACTCCCTCAATGAGCAGTTCTTC.

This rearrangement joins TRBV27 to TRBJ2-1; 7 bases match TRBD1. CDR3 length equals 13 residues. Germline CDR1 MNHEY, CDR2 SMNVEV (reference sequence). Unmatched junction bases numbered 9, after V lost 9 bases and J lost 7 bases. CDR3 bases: TGTGCCAGTCGTTGGACAGGCGTGAATGAGCAGTTCTTC. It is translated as CASRWTGVNEQFF.

CDR3 loop: CASSPLDYRAGAYEQYF. The CDR3 nucleotides read TGTGCCAGCAGCCCCCTAGATTACAGGGCAGGAGCCTACGAGCAGTACTTC. This chain uses TRBV6-1 with TRBJ2-7, with D possibly being TRBD1 (6 bases). V was trimmed by 6 bases and J by 2 bases, leaving 23 bases between them. The CDR3 loop spans 17 amino acids. Germline loops: CDR1 MNHNS, CDR2 SASEGT.

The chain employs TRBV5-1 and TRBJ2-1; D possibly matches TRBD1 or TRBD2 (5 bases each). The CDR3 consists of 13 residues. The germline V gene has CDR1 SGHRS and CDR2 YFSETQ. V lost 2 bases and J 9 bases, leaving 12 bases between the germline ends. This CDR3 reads CASSFLSRGEQFF. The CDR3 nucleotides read TGCGCCAGCAGCTTCCTCTCGAGGGGTGAGCAGTTCTTC.